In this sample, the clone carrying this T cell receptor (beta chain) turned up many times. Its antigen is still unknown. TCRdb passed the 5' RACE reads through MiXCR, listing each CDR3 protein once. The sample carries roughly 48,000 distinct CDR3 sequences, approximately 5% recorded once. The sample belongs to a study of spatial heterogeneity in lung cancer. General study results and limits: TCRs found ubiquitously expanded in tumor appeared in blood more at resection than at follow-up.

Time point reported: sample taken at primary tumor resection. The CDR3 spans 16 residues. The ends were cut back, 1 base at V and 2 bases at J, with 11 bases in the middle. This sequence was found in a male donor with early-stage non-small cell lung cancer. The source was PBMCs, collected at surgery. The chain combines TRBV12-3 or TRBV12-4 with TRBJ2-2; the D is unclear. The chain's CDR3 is CASSLEGVGNTGELFF. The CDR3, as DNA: TGTGCCAGCAGTTTAGAAGGCGTCGGCAACACCGGGGAGCTGTTTTTT.